This T cell receptor beta chain was retrieved from a study of cytomegalovirus exposure and HLA in healthy donors. Study-wide points: The study found most TCR sequences rare, yet found some public TCRs in many donors. The Asian-associated ancestry cluster reportedly had fewer N-insertions than the roughly 670-donor mean in a later analysis.

Comments on this clone: The antigen remains undetermined.

With V trimmed by 11 bases and J by 7 bases, 12 bases remained unmatched. Per germline, CDR1 WNHNN and CDR2 SYGVQD (reference sequence). CDR3 length: 13 residues. Primers: 60 Vbeta forward and 13 Jbeta reverse. Method: immunoSEQ multiplex PCR; TCRdb's copy keeps in-frame clones and lacks some. The sample table sets out around 34,000 clones. The receptor was derived from a woman in her thirties or forties in good health and CMV-seropositive. The chain employs TRBV10-1 and TRBJ1-2, with TRBD1 identical over 8 bases. The sequenced sample was PBMCs. The DNA of the CDR3 is TGCGCCTTTCAGCAGGGGGCGCCGGGTGGCTACACCTTC. Translating gives CAFQQGAPGGYTF.